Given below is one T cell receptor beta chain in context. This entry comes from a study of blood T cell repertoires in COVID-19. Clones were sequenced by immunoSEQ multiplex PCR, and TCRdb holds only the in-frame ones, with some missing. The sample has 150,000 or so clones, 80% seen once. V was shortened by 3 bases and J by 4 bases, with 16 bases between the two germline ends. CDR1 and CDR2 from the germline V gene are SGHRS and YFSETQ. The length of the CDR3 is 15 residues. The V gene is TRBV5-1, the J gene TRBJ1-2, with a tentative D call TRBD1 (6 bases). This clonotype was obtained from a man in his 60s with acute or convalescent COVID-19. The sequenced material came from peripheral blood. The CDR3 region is CASSSETGQVYGYTF. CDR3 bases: TGCGCCAGCAGCTCAGAGACAGGTCAGGTCTATGGCTACACCTTC.